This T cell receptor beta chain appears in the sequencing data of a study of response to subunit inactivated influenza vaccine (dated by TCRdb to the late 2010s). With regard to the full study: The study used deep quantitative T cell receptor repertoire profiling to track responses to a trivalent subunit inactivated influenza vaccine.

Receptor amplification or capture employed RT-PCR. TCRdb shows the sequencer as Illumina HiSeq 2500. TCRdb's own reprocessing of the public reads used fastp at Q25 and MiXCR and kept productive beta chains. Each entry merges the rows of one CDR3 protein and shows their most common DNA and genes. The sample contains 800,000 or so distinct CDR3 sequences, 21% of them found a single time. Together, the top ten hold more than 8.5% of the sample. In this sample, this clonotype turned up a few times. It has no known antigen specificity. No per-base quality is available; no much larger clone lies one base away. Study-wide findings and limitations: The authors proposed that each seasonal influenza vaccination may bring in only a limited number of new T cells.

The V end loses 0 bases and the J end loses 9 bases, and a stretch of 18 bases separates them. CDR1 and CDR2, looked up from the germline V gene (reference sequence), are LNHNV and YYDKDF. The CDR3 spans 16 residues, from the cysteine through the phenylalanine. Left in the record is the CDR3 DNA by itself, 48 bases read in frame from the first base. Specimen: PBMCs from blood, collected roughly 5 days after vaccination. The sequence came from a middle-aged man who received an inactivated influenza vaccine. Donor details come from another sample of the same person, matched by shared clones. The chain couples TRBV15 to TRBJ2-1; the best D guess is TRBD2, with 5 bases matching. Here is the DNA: TGTGCCACCAGCAGAGATGTCAGCGGACTTAGTGCTGAGCAGTTCTTC. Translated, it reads CATSRDVSGLSAEQFF.